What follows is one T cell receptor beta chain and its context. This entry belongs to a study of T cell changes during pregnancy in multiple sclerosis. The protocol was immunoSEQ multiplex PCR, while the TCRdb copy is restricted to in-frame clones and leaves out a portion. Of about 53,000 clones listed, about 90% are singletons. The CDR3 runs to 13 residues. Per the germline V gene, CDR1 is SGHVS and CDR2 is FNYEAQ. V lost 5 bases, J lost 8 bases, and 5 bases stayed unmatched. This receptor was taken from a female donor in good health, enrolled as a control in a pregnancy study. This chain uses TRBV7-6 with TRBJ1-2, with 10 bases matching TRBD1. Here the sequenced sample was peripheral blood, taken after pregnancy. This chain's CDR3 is CASSPGTGVGYTF. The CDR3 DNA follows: TGTGCCAGCAGCCCCGGGACAGGGGTCGGCTACACCTTC.